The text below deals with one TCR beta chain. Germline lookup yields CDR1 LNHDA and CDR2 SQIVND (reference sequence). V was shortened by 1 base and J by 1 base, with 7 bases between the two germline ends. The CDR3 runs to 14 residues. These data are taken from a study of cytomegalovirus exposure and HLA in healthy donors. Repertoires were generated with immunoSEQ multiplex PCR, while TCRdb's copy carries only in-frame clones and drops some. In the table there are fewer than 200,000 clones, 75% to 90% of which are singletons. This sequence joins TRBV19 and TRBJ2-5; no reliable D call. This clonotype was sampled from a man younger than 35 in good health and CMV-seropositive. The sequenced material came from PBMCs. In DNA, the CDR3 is TGTGCCAGTAGTATAGGTGGAGTCCAAGAGACCCAGTACTTC. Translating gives CASSIGGVQETQYF. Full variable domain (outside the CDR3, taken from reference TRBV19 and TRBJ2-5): DGGITQSPKYLFRKEGQNVTLSCEQNLNHDAMYWYRQDPGQGLRLIYYSQIVNDFQKGDIAEGYSVSREKKESFPLTVTSAQKNPTAFYLCASSIGGVQETQYFGPGTRLLVL.